Below, 3 T cell receptor beta chains from the same sample are listed, as sequenced in a study of Ad26.COV2.S vaccination and SARS-CoV-2 variants. TCRdb's copy holds only in-frame clones and misses some; the assay was immunoSEQ multiplex PCR. The sample has some 300,000 clones; 85% are singletons. This sample's treatment: around 19 received Ad26.COV2.S at low or high dose, single or two shots; about 5 received placebo; per-sample allocation not given. All samples were drawn on day 63, counting from the first vaccine or placebo injection. This specimen was peripheral blood, taken in a trial of Ad26.COV2.S vaccine versus placebo. These TCRs come from a person between 18 and 65 years old who received the Ad26.COV2.S COVID-19 vaccine or a placebo.

The chain recombines TRBV7-9 with TRBJ1-1, with 8 nucleotides matching TRBD1. Germline CDR1 reads SEHNR; CDR2 reads FQNEAQ (reference sequence). Losses at the gene ends were 5 bases for V and 7 bases for J; bases not matched to a gene: 18. The CDR3 runs 17 residues. The CDR3 sequence is CASSPHVGQGGSDEAFF. The DNA of the CDR3 is TGTGCCAGCAGCCCCCACGTAGGACAGGGTGGAAGTGATGAAGCTTTCTTT.

The genes are TRBV18 and TRBJ1-3; the D gene is possibly TRBD1 (6 bases). Trimming took off 2 bases at V and 8 bases at J, with 19 bases between the two ends. Germline lookup yields CDR1 KGHSH and CDR2 LQKENI. The CDR3 totals 16 residues. The CDR3 nucleotides read TGTGCCAGCTCACCATTAGGGGGAAGTCGGACGGACACCATATATTTT. This sequence encodes CASSPLGGSRTDTIYF.

In its sample, this clone was seen once. The chain employs TRBV27 and TRBJ1-1; D is ambiguous. Germline CDR1 MNHEY, CDR2 SMNVEV (reference sequence). CDR3 length: 18 residues. Trimming left V 5 bases short and J 2 bases short, with 24 bases between. Here the CDR3 reads CASSPAPDWRDFNTEAFF. CDR3 bases: TGTGCCAGCAGTCCCGCCCCTGATTGGCGAGACTTTAACACTGAAGCTTTCTTT.